A selection of T cell receptor beta chains follows, all from one sample in a study of OX40 agonist ivuxolimab in advanced cancers. Profiled with immunoSEQ multiplex PCR; TCRdb holds only in-frame clones, not every one. The repertoire has around 80,000 clones, around 87% of them found once; the top ten carry 2.5%. Sequenced here: CD4+ or CD8+ T cells sorted from blood, sampled in a trial of the OX40 agonist ivuxolimab. The receptors were gathered from an adult with an advanced solid tumor such as melanoma, head and neck, liver or kidney cancer. Each CDR3 is given with its conserved first and last residue. A D gene is named only where the DNA matches it firmly. Clone size is stated in some rows and not others, as once, few, many or a class when expanded.

D gene	V gene	J gene	clone size	CDR3 protein	CDR3 DNA
TRBD2	TRBV6-5	TRBJ2-2	.	CASSRGLEVELFF	TGTGCCAGCAGTAGGGGACTAGAGGTGGAGCTGTTTTTT
TRBD1	TRBV29-1	TRBJ2-2	.	CSVQGATGELFF	TGCAGCGTACAGGGGGCCACCGGGGAGCTGTTTTTT
.	TRBV6-6	TRBJ1-2	.	CASNDPAYGYTF	TGTGCCAGCAACGACCCCGCATATGGCTACACCTTC
TRBD1	TRBV6-6	TRBJ1-1	.	CASSYAGQGGTEAFF	TGTGCCAGCAGTTACGCTGGACAGGGAGGAACTGAAGCTTTCTTT
TRBD2	TRBV7-3	TRBJ2-7	.	CASSLARTSLTYEQYF	TGTGCCAGCAGCTTAGCCCGGACTAGCCTTACCTACGAGCAGTACTTC
.	TRBV5-5	TRBJ1-4	.	CASSLEAVNEKLFF	TGTGCCAGCAGCTTGGAGGCAGTAAATGAAAAACTGTTTTTT
.	TRBV6-1	TRBJ1-3	.	CASSGLTGYSGNTIYF	TGTGCCAGCAGTGGACTGACTGGATACTCTGGAAACACCATATATTTT
TRBD1	TRBV28	TRBJ1-4	.	CASSYTGTGNEKLFF	TGTGCCAGCAGTTATACCGGGACAGGAAATGAAAAACTGTTTTTT
.	TRBV4-1	TRBJ2-2	.	CASSHPGIGPTGELFF	TGCGCCAGCAGCCATCCCGGAATTGGGCCCACCGGGGAGCTGTTTTTT
.	TRBV9	TRBJ2-1	.	CASSVSQGSSYNEQFF	TGTGCCAGCAGCGTATCCCAGGGAAGCTCCTACAATGAGCAGTTCTTC
.	TRBV7-3	TRBJ2-1	.	CASSSPGPDNEQFF	TGTGCCAGCAGCTCACCGGGACCCGACAATGAGCAGTTCTTC
.	TRBV7-2	TRBJ2-5	.	CASSLFGEETQYF	TGTGCCAGCAGCTTATTCGGGGAAGAGACTCAGTACTTC
.	TRBV21-1	TRBJ1-1	once	CASRATQAGAFF	TGTGCCAGCAGGGCCACCCAGGCGGGGGCTTTCTTT
TRBD1	TRBV7-8	TRBJ1-5	few	CASSSATGGGHQPQHF	TGTGCCAGCAGCTCAGCTACAGGGGGAGGTCATCAGCCCCAGCATTTT
.	TRBV18	TRBJ1-5	.	CASSPPKRSNQPQHF	TGTGCCAGCTCACCCCCCAAGAGGAGCAATCAGCCCCAGCATTTT
TRBD2	TRBV6-1	TRBJ2-7	.	CASSGTSGGPISYEQYF	TGTGCCAGCAGTGGGACTAGCGGGGGCCCTATCAGCTACGAGCAGTACTTC
.	TRBV9	TRBJ2-2	.	CASAPGSYNTGELFF	TGTGCCAGCGCCCCCGGGTCATATAACACCGGGGAGCTGTTTTTT
.	TRBV6-1	TRBJ2-2	.	CASSEQWTAAGLFF	TGTGCCAGCAGTGAACAGTGGACGGCCGCGGGGCTGTTTTTT
.	TRBV6-1	TRBJ1-5	.	CAGTRSNNQPQHF	TGTGCCGGCACTAGGTCTAATAATCAGCCCCAGCATTTT
.	TRBV6-6	TRBJ1-2	.	CATLYRGSSNYGYTF	TGTGCCACACTTTATCGGGGGTCGTCTAACTATGGCTACACCTTC
TRBD1	TRBV6-5	TRBJ1-4	.	CASSYSGQGEKLFF	TGTGCCAGCAGTTACTCCGGACAGGGCGAAAAACTGTTTTTT
.	TRBV4-2	TRBJ1-1	.	CASSQGGQYTEAFF	TGTGCCAGCAGCCAGGGTGGACAGTACACTGAAGCTTTCTTT
TRBD1	TRBV7-2	TRBJ1-2	.	CASSPTGAGFGYTF	TGTGCCAGCAGCCCCACAGGGGCCGGGTTTGGCTACACCTTC
TRBD1	TRBV2	TRBJ2-5	.	CASSVSVGTGQETQYF	TGTGCCAGCAGTGTCTCAGTCGGGACAGGGCAAGAGACCCAGTACTTC
TRBD2	TRBV2	TRBJ2-3	.	CASSGGGGTDTQYF	TGTGCCAGCAGTGGGGGAGGGGGCACAGATACGCAGTATTTT
.	TRBV6-1	TRBJ1-2	.	CASSESRQGDGYTF	TGTGCCAGCAGTGAGTCTAGGCAGGGAGATGGCTACACCTTC
TRBD1	TRBV29-1	TRBJ1-2	.	CSVETGGNYGYTF	TGCAGCGTTGAGACAGGGGGTAACTATGGCTACACCTTC
.	TRBV27	TRBJ1-2	.	CASKSIQVNYGYTF	TGTGCCAGCAAAAGTATTCAGGTTAACTATGGCTACACCTTC
TRBD2	TRBV5-4	TRBJ2-5	.	CASSSGTRGQETQYF	TGTGCCAGCAGCTCTGGGACTAGGGGGCAAGAGACCCAGTACTTC
.	TRBV19	TRBJ1-1	.	CASSIRGRLAEAFF	TGTGCCAGTAGTATACGGGGACGCTTGGCTGAAGCTTTCTTT
TRBD2	TRBV7-6	TRBJ2-1	.	CASSLTLAGGYNEQFF	TGTGCCAGCAGCTTGACCCTAGCGGGGGGGTACAATGAGCAGTTCTTC
.	TRBV4-3	TRBJ1-4	.	CASSQGWTAGGKLFF	TGCGCCAGCAGCCAAGGATGGACGGCCGGTGGAAAACTGTTTTTT
TRBD2	TRBV9	TRBJ2-1	.	CASSVSSGGALGANEQFF	TGTGCCAGCAGCGTATCTAGCGGGGGAGCGTTGGGGGCCAATGAGCAGTTCTTC
.	TRBV7-2	TRBJ2-3	.	CASSSQQNTQYF	TGTGCCAGCAGCTCACAGCAAAATACGCAGTATTTT
.	TRBV30	TRBJ1-1	once	CAWSGGPRQGEAFF	TGTGCCTGGAGCGGCGGGCCCAGGCAGGGTGAAGCTTTCTTT
TRBD1	TRBV2	TRBJ2-5	.	CASSPGTGVQETQYF	TGTGCCAGCTCCCCCGGGACAGGTGTCCAAGAGACCCAGTACTTC
.	TRBV9	TRBJ1-2	once	CASSSSGYGYTF	TGTGCCAGCAGCTCATCGGGGTATGGCTACACCTTC
.	TRBV6-6	TRBJ1-1	.	CASTRDRMNTEAFF	TGTGCCAGCACCCGGGATCGAATGAACACTGAAGCTTTCTTT
.	TRBV5-1	TRBJ1-1	.	CATHPGAGENTEAFF	TGCGCCACCCATCCCGGGGCGGGGGAGAACACTGAAGCTTTCTTT
.	TRBV5-6	TRBJ2-5	.	CASSFRVDRSETQYF	TGTGCCAGCAGCTTTCGGGTCGACAGGTCCGAGACCCAGTACTTC
.	TRBV5-1	TRBJ2-1	.	CASSLGGDPANEQFF	TGCGCCAGCAGCTTAGGAGGGGATCCAGCCAATGAGCAGTTCTTC
TRBD1	TRBV10-2	TRBJ2-1	.	CASRPRDSYNEQFF	TGCGCCAGCAGGCCCCGGGACAGTTACAATGAGCAGTTCTTC
.	TRBV6-5	TRBJ2-5	.	CASSGGRETQYF	TGTGCCAGCAGCGGGGGTCGGGAGACCCAGTACTTC
.	TRBV18	TRBJ1-5	once	CASSKSQGSTDNQPQHF	TGTGCCAGCTCAAAATCCCAGGGTTCCACCGACAATCAGCCCCAGCATTTT
.	TRBV5-5	TRBJ1-5	.	CASSADNQPQHF	TGTGCCAGCAGCGCGGACAATCAGCCCCAGCATTTT
TRBD2	TRBV6-5	TRBJ2-4	once	CASKLSGVAKNIQYF	TGTGCCAGCAAATTAAGCGGGGTAGCCAAAAACATTCAGTACTTC